This T cell receptor (beta chain) was documented in a study of blood T cell repertoires in COVID-19. In the study overall: Collection of acute and convalescent COVID-19 samples took place in the United States, Italy and Spain. T cells, B-cell-depleted T cells, or PBMCs provided the cDNA or gDNA that served as material.

Looked up from germline, CDR1 is SGHDN and CDR2 is FVKESK. The CDR3 covers 15 residues. V was pared by 1 base and J by 11 bases, with 20 bases between. Patients from Seattle were sampled longitudinally, starting during active infection. Only in-frame clones appear in the TCRdb table, and some are missing; sequencing was by immunoSEQ multiplex PCR. In the table there are 230,000 or so clones, 90% of which are singletons. The source of this sequence is a woman in her sixties with COVID-19, enrolled during active disease. The rearrangement uses TRBV14 and TRBJ1-1, with D maybe TRBD1 (6 bases). Sequencing was performed on peripheral blood. Here the CDR3 DNA reads TGTGCCAGCAGCCAAGCCCGGGACGGGGGGCTGAGGGCTTTCTTT. Translated: CASSQARDGGLRAFF.